This note documents a single T cell receptor beta chain sequence. A second roughly 7 to 11 cycle PCR used barcoded and J-beta primers. Paired-end reads containing CDR3 totaled no fewer than 2.5 million for each sample. TCRdb reanalysed the 5' RACE reads using MiXCR and keeps one entry per CDR3 protein. This sample carries approximately 1.5 million distinct CDR3 sequences, 42% of them seen once, and the ten largest clones take under 5%. The length of the CDR3 is 17 residues. Per germline, CDR1 SGHTA and CDR2 FQGNSA. V lost 5 bases to trimming and J lost 8 bases; unmatched junction nucleotides: 16. This sample was taken from a study of blood T cells in healthy people across ages. Study as a whole: The capture of about one barcoded beta molecule per two T cells was achieved by template switching.

The source of this sequence is a woman in her late teens or twenties in good health. This sequence joins TRBV7-2 and TRBJ2-2; TRBD2 agrees at 8 bases. The specimen was blood. The CDR3 region has the DNA TGTGCCAGCAGCGCCAGAGGTGTAGCGGGAAGGTCGGGGGAGCTGTTTTTT. Translated, it gives CASSARGVAGRSGELFF.